A selection of T cell receptor beta chains follows, all from one sample in a study of technical replicates of blood from a handful of donors. Sequencing used immunoSEQ multiplex PCR; TCRdb keeps in-frame clones, though not all of them. Among 80,000 to 90,000 clones listed, just under 95% were seen once. The sample was T cells isolated from PBMCs. The source of these receptors is a human donor in good health. CDR3s include the opening cysteine and the closing phenylalanine or tryptophan. A D gene is named only where the DNA matches it firmly. Size tells how often a clone was seen (once, few, many) or the class of an expanded clone, and some rows leave it out.

j_call clone_size v_call d_call cdr3_aa cdr3_nt
TRBJ2-5 . TRBV6-5 . CASSVDIRGGETQYF TGTGCCAGCAGTGTCGACATCCGCGGAGGGGAGACCCAGTACTTC
TRBJ1-1 . TRBV28 . CASSFRSGRDTEAFF TGTGCCAGCAGTTTTAGGTCAGGGAGGGACACTGAAGCTTTCTTT
TRBJ1-6 . TRBV2 . CASQGTWDGWYNSPLHF TGTGCCAGCCAGGGGACGTGGGACGGGTGGTATAATTCACCCCTCCACTTT
TRBJ1-4 . TRBV6-6 . CASWGGRTNEKLFF TGTGCCAGCTGGGGAGGGAGAACTAATGAAAAACTGTTTTTT
TRBJ2-3 once TRBV10-2 TRBD2 CASKRLAGGQSPDTQYF TGCGCCAGCAAAAGACTAGCGGGGGGCCAGAGTCCAGATACGCAGTATTTT
TRBJ1-2 . TRBV19 TRBD1 CASSIAGGYGYTF TGTGCCAGTAGTATAGCAGGGGGCTATGGCTACACCTTC
TRBJ2-7 . TRBV28 . CASTYSLRGPYEQYF TGTGCCAGCACCTATTCGTTGAGAGGCCCCTACGAGCAGTACTTC
TRBJ1-1 . TRBV2 . CASLMNTEAFF TGTGCCAGTTTAATGAACACTGAAGCTTTCTTT
TRBJ1-1 few TRBV7-9 . CASSIGGGTEAFF TGTGCCAGCAGCATCGGGGGTGGCACTGAAGCTTTCTTT
TRBJ2-3 . TRBV28 . CASRIDRITDTQYF TGTGCCAGCAGAATCGACAGGATTACAGATACGCAGTATTTT
TRBJ2-7 . TRBV30 . CARSIRGQYF TGTGCCCGAAGTATCAGGGGGCAGTACTTC
TRBJ1-4 . TRBV2 . CASSSGEGKLFF TGTGCCAGCAGTTCGGGCGAGGGAAAACTGTTTTTT
TRBJ2-5 . TRBV4-1 . CASSQTLAAQETQYF TGCGCCAGCAGCCAGACGCTGGCGGCCCAAGAGACCCAGTACTTC
TRBJ1-1 once TRBV5-1 . CASSLIQATEAFF TGCGCCAGCAGCTTGATACAGGCAACTGAAGCTTTCTTT
TRBJ1-5 . TRBV19 TRBD1 CASSNRGGNQPQHF TGTGCCAGTAGTAACAGGGGTGGCAATCAGCCCCAGCATTTT
TRBJ1-5 . TRBV7-8 . CASSPEYSGGPVSLQPQHF TGTGCCAGCAGCCCAGAGTACAGCGGCGGGCCCGTTTCCCTTCAGCCCCAGCATTTT
TRBJ2-5 . TRBV27 . CASSFFGRDQETQYF TGTGCCAGCAGTTTTTTTGGCAGGGACCAAGAGACCCAGTACTTC